Following are 22 T cell receptor beta chains from one sample sequenced in a study of T cell repertoires in cytomegalovirus infection. MiXCR was run by TCRdb on the reads, yielding one entry per CDR3 protein. The sample comprises roughly 200,000 distinct CDR3 sequences, about 15% of which are singletons, and almost 25% rests with the top ten. Sequenced input: CD8+ T cells from PBMCs. These receptors were collected from a human donor in good health (CMV status not recorded). Some clones in this sample may be carry-over from other donors' samples.

This clonotype was counted only a few times. The chain recombines TRBV12-3 or TRBV12-4 with TRBJ1-4; D perhaps matches TRBD1 (6 bases). This CDR3 spans 16 amino acids. The V and J ends lost 8 bases and 5 bases respectively, with 21 bases between them. In DNA form, the CDR3 reads TGTGCCAGCGACCTCACCCCAACAGGGTCAAATGAAAAACTGTTTTTT. It yields the protein CASDLTPTGSNEKLFF.

This clonotype has just a few counts. The chain has TRBV12-3 or TRBV12-4 and TRBJ1-1; D is unclear. Trimming shortened V by 2 bases and J by 2 bases, and 9 bases separated the two germline ends. The CDR3 sequence is 14 residues long. The CDR3 loop reads CASSLLLGNTEAFF. Written as DNA, the CDR3 is TGTGCCAGCAGTTTATTGTTGGGCAACACTGAAGCTTTCTTT.

The V call is TRBV7-2, the J call TRBJ1-6, with D tentatively TRBD1 (5 bases). CDR1 is SGHTA, CDR2 FQGNSA, per germline. The CDR3 has 13 amino acids. The V and J ends lost 5 bases and 10 bases respectively, with 12 bases between them. CDR3 sequence (DNA): TGTGCCAGCAGCCCCCTCGGGGGATCACCCCTCCACTTT. Translating gives CASSPLGGSPLHF.

About this clonotype: Just one base apart from a much larger clone, this may be a read error. The rearrangement joins TRBV7-9 to TRBJ1-1; D is unresolved. Germline CDR1 is SEHNR and CDR2 is FQNEAQ (reference sequence). The V and J ends lost 8 bases and 5 bases respectively, with 9 bases between them. The CDR3 covers 11 residues. The CDR3 loop reads CASRPGTEAFF. For the CDR3, the DNA is TGTGCCAGCCGCCCGGGGACTGAAGCTTTCTTT.

This clonotype turned up a few times. The rearrangement uses TRBV30 and TRBJ2-1; D is ambiguous. Germline V gene data show CDR1 as GTSNPN and CDR2 as SVGIG (reference sequence). This CDR3 region has 14 residues. V dropped 3 bases and J dropped 7 bases, with 16 bases sitting between them. This CDR3 reads CAWRVARGFNEQFF. CDR3 nucleotides: TGTGCCTGGAGAGTAGCTAGAGGATTTAATGAGCAGTTCTTC.

V usage is TRBV6-5 and J usage is TRBJ2-3; D remains unclear. V was trimmed by 0 bases and J by 7 bases, leaving 8 bases between them. The CDR3 covers 13 residues. Germline loops: CDR1 MNHEY, CDR2 SVGAGI. CDR3 DNA: TGTGCCAGCAGTTACTCGACTCAACATACGCAGTATTTT. It encodes CASSYSTQHTQYF.

This clonotype has more than one count but fewer than ten. The rearrangement joins TRBV11-2 to TRBJ2-1; 10 bases map to TRBD2. The junction had 7 bases not matched to a gene; V was cut back by 6 bases and J by 5 bases. Per the germline V gene, CDR1 is SGHAT and CDR2 is FQNNGV. This CDR3 spans 15 amino acids. The CDR3 DNA sequence: TGTGCCAGCAGAGGAGCGGGGGGGCCAGACAATGAGCAGTTCTTC. This sequence encodes CASRGAGGPDNEQFF.

The V call is TRBV6-6, the J call TRBJ2-7; D is uncertain. This CDR3 has 14 residues. CDR1 is MNHNY, CDR2 SVGAGI, per germline (reference sequence). Trimming took 5 bases from V and 3 from J, leaving 14 bases between them. This CDR3 reads CASSEIGFGYEQYF. The CDR3 DNA reads TGTGCCAGCAGTGAGATCGGCTTTGGCTACGAGCAGTACTTC.

This clonotype was detected ten times or more. The chain is built from TRBV7-6 and TRBJ2-2; D not resolved. Trimming took off 3 bases at V and 5 bases at J, with 4 bases between the two ends. Germline V CDR1 and CDR2: SGHVS, FNYEAQ. CDR3 length: 12 residues. The CDR3 spells CASSFRTGELFF. CDR3 nucleotide sequence: TGTGCCAGCAGCTTCCGGACCGGGGAGCTGTTTTTT.

This clonotype was seen only a few times. The chain couples TRBV28 to TRBJ1-5, with 7 bases fitting TRBD1. The CDR3 extends over 16 amino acids. V shed 5 bases, J shed 3 bases, and the junction held 10 bases outside the gene matches. The germline gives CDR1 MDHEN, CDR2 SYDVKM. Written as DNA, the CDR3 is TGTGCCAGCAGTCCACGACAGGGCCCACTCAATCAGCCCCAGCATTTT. Translating it yields CASSPRQGPLNQPQHF.

The chain has TRBV7-2 and TRBJ1-1; D gene ambiguous. Per germline, CDR1 SGHTA and CDR2 FQGNSA. Trimming removed 5 bases from V and 1 base from J, with 14 bases in between. The CDR3 covers 15 residues. In DNA form, the CDR3 reads TGTGCCAGCAGCCGCCTACAGACAAAGAACACTGAAGCTTTCTTT. Residues: CASSRLQTKNTEAFF.

This clonotype was detected a few times. The V and J genes are TRBV4-1 and TRBJ1-4; tentative D call: TRBD1 (5 bases). The CDR3 extends over 18 amino acids. Trimming stripped 0 bases from V and 8 bases from J, with 22 bases between. Germline CDR1 is MGHRA and CDR2 is YSYEKL. CDR3 nucleotide sequence: TGCGCCAGCAGCCAAGATCATGGGGTTGGGACCCAAGGAGAAAAACTGTTTTTT. This translates into CASSQDHGVGTQGEKLFF.

The chain has TRBV20-1 and TRBJ2-7, with D uncertain. The length of the CDR3 is 13 residues. The germline CDR1 and CDR2 sequences are DFQATT and SNEGSKA (reference sequence). V lost 2 bases, J lost 6 bases, and 14 bases lay in between. CDR3 protein: CSARTGPDGEQYF. The CDR3 DNA follows: TGCAGTGCTAGAACCGGGCCAGACGGCGAGCAGTACTTC.

This chain uses TRBV7-2 with TRBJ2-7, with TRBD1 matching 8 bases. The CDR3 runs 15 residues. Germline CDR1 is SGHTA and CDR2 is FQGNSA. J lost 3 bases, V lost 5 bases, and 9 bases had no gene match. CDR3: CASSPWQGAVYEQYF. The CDR3 DNA sequence: TGTGCCAGCAGCCCATGGCAGGGGGCGGTCTACGAGCAGTACTTC.

The chain combines TRBV5-1 with TRBJ1-1; D may be TRBD1 (6 bases). Looked up from germline, CDR1 is SGHRS and CDR2 is YFSETQ. The CDR3 runs 14 residues. The V end lost 3 bases, the J end lost 1 base, and 10 bases lay between the germline ends. The CDR3 bases are TGCGCCAGCAGCTCCATGGGACAGAACACTGAAGCTTTCTTT. It yields the protein CASSSMGQNTEAFF.

The sample holds many counts of this clonotype. V and J are TRBV28 and TRBJ1-6; maybe TRBD1 (6 bases). CDR1 and CDR2 from the germline V gene are MDHEN and SYDVKM. The CDR3 covers 15 residues. V was shortened by 5 bases and J by 4 bases, with 12 bases between the two germline ends. CDR3 DNA: TGTGCCAGCAGTGAGACAGGCGGGTATAATTCACCCCTCCACTTT. Translating it yields CASSETGGYNSPLHF.

This chain uses TRBV7-6 with TRBJ2-2, with D unresolved. This CDR3 comprises 15 residues. With 5 bases removed from V and 3 bases from J, the gap between germline ends came to 13 bases. Germline-derived CDR1 and CDR2 are SGHVS and FNYEAQ. CDR3 sequence reads: CASSPWASDTGELFF. CDR3 DNA: TGTGCCAGCAGCCCCTGGGCGAGTGACACCGGGGAGCTGTTTTTT.

The chain joins TRBV10-2 to TRBJ1-6; TRBD1 is a possible D gene (5 bases). This CDR3 comprises 14 residues. The V gene's germline CDR1 is WSHSY and CDR2 SAAADI. V lost 7 bases to trimming and J lost 9 bases, with 16 bases between them. DNA of the CDR3: TGCGCCAGCACGATGGCGCAGGGTGGTTCACCCCTCCACTTT. Translation gives CASTMAQGGSPLHF.

This clonotype has just a few counts. V gene TRBV12-3 or TRBV12-4 combines with J gene TRBJ2-7, with a possible D match to TRBD1 (6 bases). V shed 5 bases and J shed 2 bases, with 10 bases lying between them. The CDR3 is made up of 13 amino acids. The CDR3 protein is CASSGTNPYEQYF. The CDR3 nucleotides read TGTGCCAGCAGTGGGACAAATCCCTACGAGCAGTACTTC.

The chain employs TRBV29-1 and TRBJ1-1; D uncertain. The V gene's germline CDR1 is SQVTM and CDR2 ANQGSEA. This CDR3 comprises 13 residues. Trimming removed 6 bases at V and 2 bases at J, with 13 bases between. The CDR3 loop is CSVITDTNTEAFF. Here the CDR3 DNA reads TGCAGCGTCATCACAGATACTAACACTGAAGCTTTCTTT.

This clonotype came up many times. The chain recombines TRBV7-2 with TRBJ2-7, with 7 nucleotides matching TRBD1. J was trimmed by 0 bases and V by 5 bases; bases with no gene match: 4. Germline V gene lookup returns CDR1 SGHTA and CDR2 FQGNSA. This CDR3 has 14 residues. Here the CDR3 reads CASSVSGGSYEQYF. The CDR3 DNA reads TGTGCCAGCAGCGTCTCAGGGGGCTCCTACGAGCAGTACTTC.

This clonotype was observed a few times. The chain recombines TRBV3-1 with TRBJ2-1, with D maybe TRBD1 (6 bases). V was cut by 4 bases and J by 4 bases, with 14 bases left in between. This CDR3 spans 15 amino acids. The germline V gene has CDR1 LGHDT and CDR2 YNNKEL (reference sequence). The CDR3 DNA is TGTGCCAGCAGCCCTCCGACAGGAAGATACAATGAGCAGTTCTTC. Its protein product is CASSPPTGRYNEQFF.